Presented here are 15 T cell receptor beta chains from one specimen sequenced in a study of blood T cell repertoires in COVID-19. This table comes from immunoSEQ multiplex PCR, and its TCRdb copy is limited to in-frame clones, with some not included. The table includes some 80,000 clones, around 83% detected once. The sequencing sample was made of peripheral blood. The origin of the receptors is a woman between 70 and 85 years old with acute or convalescent COVID-19.

The chain is built from TRBV19 and TRBJ1-1; no definite D call. V lost 4 bases to trimming and J lost 3 bases, with 9 bases between them. The CDR3 has 13 residues. The germline CDR1 and CDR2 sequences are LNHDA and SQIVND (reference sequence). The CDR3 DNA reads TGTGCCAGTAGTAACGGGTGGGACACTGAAGCTTTCTTT. Translating gives CASSNGWDTEAFF.

This clone was found once. The chain couples TRBV27 to TRBJ2-7; a possible D gene is TRBD2 (5 bases). Germline V lookup: CDR1 MNHEY, CDR2 SMNVEV (reference sequence). CDR3 size: 14 residues. Between the trimmed V and J ends, which lost 5 bases and 3 bases, there was a span of 14 bases. The CDR3 coding sequence is TGTGCCAGCAGTCCCCGGGGTGGTTTCTACGAGCAGTACTTC. This codes for CASSPRGGFYEQYF.

The chain has TRBV19 and TRBJ2-7, with 8 nucleotides matching TRBD1. The CDR3 sequence is 15 residues long. The V and J ends lost 3 bases and 3 bases, in that order; junction bases with no gene match: 7. Germline V gene data show CDR1 as LNHDA and CDR2 as SQIVND (reference sequence). This chain's CDR3 is CASSIPGQGVYEQYF. The CDR3 bases are TGTGCCAGTAGTATTCCCGGACAGGGAGTCTACGAGCAGTACTTC.

The chain uses TRBV28 and TRBJ2-1; 11 bases line up with TRBD2. Per germline, CDR1 MDHEN and CDR2 SYDVKM. With 4 bases clipped from V and 5 bases from J, the junction kept 7 bases outside the gene matches. The CDR3 runs 16 residues. The CDR3: CASSSRLAGIHNEQFF. The CDR3 DNA follows: TGTGCCAGCAGTTCAAGACTAGCGGGGATCCACAATGAGCAGTTCTTC.

The rearrangement links TRBV6-2 or TRBV6-3 to TRBJ2-1; D gene ambiguous. V lost 4 bases to trimming and J lost 11 bases, with 9 bases between them. Germline lookup yields CDR1 MNHEY and CDR2 SVGEGT. This CDR3 has 11 amino acids. CDR3 in DNA: TGTGCCAGCAGTTCCCGTTATCAGCAGTTCTTC. This sequence encodes CASSSRYQQFF.

The chain combines TRBV3-1 (or the pseudogene TRBV3-2) with TRBJ1-2; 11 bases are shared with TRBD1. V gave up 3 bases and J gave up 4 bases; unmatched junction bases: 7. CDR3 length: 16 amino acids. Germline V gene lookup returns CDR1 LGHDT and CDR2 YNNKEL (reference sequence). The CDR3 region is CASSQAWTGGSYGYTF. The CDR3, as DNA: TGTGCCAGCAGCCAGGCATGGACAGGGGGCAGCTATGGCTACACCTTC.

The gene calls are TRBV6-5 and TRBJ2-1; D is undetermined. Germline V gene sequence: CDR1 MNHEY, CDR2 SVGAGI. Trimming removed 4 bases from V and 2 bases from J, with 9 bases in between. The CDR3 contains 14 residues. The chain's CDR3 is CASSLNSPYNEQFF. DNA of the CDR3: TGTGCCAGCAGTTTGAACTCGCCCTACAATGAGCAGTTCTTC.

The rearrangement joins TRBV4-2 to TRBJ2-3, with 13 bases lining up with TRBD2. This CDR3 is 19 amino acids long. CDR1 and CDR2 (germline): LGHNA, YNFKEQ. The V segment lost 1 base and the J segment 7 bases; nucleotides outside the gene matches: 14. The CDR3 sequence is CASSQVGVRTSGSRYTQYF. CDR3 DNA sequence: TGTGCCAGCAGCCAAGTTGGTGTTCGGACTAGCGGGAGTAGATATACGCAGTATTTT.

Here the CDR3 DNA reads TGTGCCAGCATCACGCGCCGTGGCCAAGAGACCCAGTACTTC. It specifies CASITRRGQETQYF. The chain links TRBV2 to TRBJ2-5; D gene unclear. The CDR3 loop spans 14 amino acids. From germline, CDR1 is SNHLY and CDR2 FYNNEI. V lost 7 bases and J lost 1, with 13 bases in between.

The rearrangement uses TRBV3-1 (or the pseudogene TRBV3-2) and TRBJ2-7, with no clear D. V lost 1 base, J lost 2 bases, and 6 bases lay in between. Germline V gives CDR1 LGHDT, CDR2 YNNKEL (reference sequence). The CDR3 is made up of 13 amino acids. DNA for the CDR3: TGTGCCAGCAGCCAAGGTTTCACCTACGAGCAGTACTTC. As protein: CASSQGFTYEQYF.

The chain combines TRBV19 with TRBJ1-2; D is possibly TRBD1 (5 bases). The CDR3 sequence is 14 residues long. The V gene lost 6 bases and the J gene lost 2 bases, with 13 bases spanning the gap. Germline V gene sequence: CDR1 LNHDA, CDR2 SQIVND (reference sequence). In DNA form, the CDR3 reads TGTGCCAGTAGCCAGGACACCTTGAACTATGGCTACACCTTC. This codes for CASSQDTLNYGYTF.

The chain couples TRBV6-6 to TRBJ2-1; TRBD2 matches at 7 bases. Germline V gene data show CDR1 as MNHNY and CDR2 as SVGAGI (reference sequence). V was pared by 6 bases and J by 9 bases, with 14 bases of the junction left unmatched. The CDR3 runs 15 residues. The CDR3 DNA follows: TGTGCCAGCAGGCCCACTTCGACTAGCCGGAGTGAGCAGTTCTTC. Translating gives CASRPTSTSRSEQFF.

J is TRBJ1-2 and V is TRBV4-1; D might be TRBD1 (6 bases). V was clipped by 2 bases and J by 4 bases, with 20 bases between them. Germline V lookup: CDR1 MGHRA, CDR2 YSYEKL. The CDR3 covers 17 residues. CDR3 in DNA: TGCGCCAGCAGCCAAACGCCAAGGGGGGGGGCTAGCTATGGCTACACCTTC. It translates to CASSQTPRGGASYGYTF.

The chain is built from TRBV7-3 and TRBJ2-1; TRBD1 is a possible D gene (6 bases). Trimming took off 5 bases at V and 5 bases at J, with 10 bases between the two ends. Germline V gene data show CDR1 as SGHTA and CDR2 as FQGTGA. CDR3 length equals 13 residues. This CDR3 reads CASSQQGNNEQFF. In DNA, the CDR3 is TGTGCCAGCAGCCAACAGGGAAACAATGAGCAGTTCTTC.

The CDR3 region is CAICRDRAPQETQYF. The DNA of the CDR3 is TGTGCCATCTGCCGGGACAGAGCTCCCCAAGAGACCCAGTACTTC. This sequence joins TRBV10-3 and TRBJ2-5; 7 bases line up with TRBD1. The CDR3 consists of 15 residues. V lost 8 bases, J lost 1 base, and 10 bases stayed unmatched. Germline CDR1 and CDR2: ENHRY and SYGVKD.